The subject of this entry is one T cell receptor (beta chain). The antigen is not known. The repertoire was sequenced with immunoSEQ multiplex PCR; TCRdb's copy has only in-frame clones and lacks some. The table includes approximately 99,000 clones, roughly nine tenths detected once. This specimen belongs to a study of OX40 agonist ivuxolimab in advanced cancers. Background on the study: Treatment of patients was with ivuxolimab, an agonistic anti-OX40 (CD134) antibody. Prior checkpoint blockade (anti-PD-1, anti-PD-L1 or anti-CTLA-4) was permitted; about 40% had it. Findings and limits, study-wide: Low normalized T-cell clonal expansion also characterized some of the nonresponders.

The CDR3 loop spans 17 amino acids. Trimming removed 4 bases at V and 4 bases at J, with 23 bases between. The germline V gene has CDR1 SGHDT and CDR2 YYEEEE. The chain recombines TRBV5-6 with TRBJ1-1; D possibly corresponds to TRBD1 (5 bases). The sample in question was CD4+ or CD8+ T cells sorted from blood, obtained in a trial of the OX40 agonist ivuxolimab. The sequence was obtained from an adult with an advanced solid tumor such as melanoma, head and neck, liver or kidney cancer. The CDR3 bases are TGTGCCAGCAGCCTACCCGGTAGGACTTCTAGGGGCACTGAAGCTTTCTTT. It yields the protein CASSLPGRTSRGTEAFF.